One T cell receptor (beta chain) is described in this entry. The antigen is unknown. This record belongs to a study of PD-L1 blockade in urothelial cancer. Study in general: Patients' prior chemotherapy regimens numbered 0 to 3. After treatment start, blood was analyzed at 3 weeks (second dose) and at 6 weeks. Study-wide findings and caveats: Tumor-associated clones in the blood of durable-benefit patients grew more at 3 weeks.

V lost 8 bases to trimming and J lost 4 bases, with 14 bases between them. There are 13 residues in the CDR3. Germline V gene lookup returns CDR1 MNHEY and CDR2 SMNVEV (reference sequence). TCRdb's copy holds only in-frame clones and misses some; the assay was immunoSEQ multiplex PCR. The sample includes some 84,000 clones, 82% of them seen just once. The V and J genes are TRBV27 and TRBJ1-2; the D gene is possibly TRBD1 (5 bases). Sequencing used PBMCs, obtained around atezolizumab (anti-PD-L1) treatment. This TCR derives from an older man with urothelial cancer. The CDR3 bases are TGTGCCAGCCGTCCGGGGGGTGGCTATGGCTACACCTTC. Translating gives CASRPGGGYGYTF.